This TCR beta chain was retrieved from a study of OX40 agonist ivuxolimab in advanced cancers. Regarding the research as a whole: Ivuxolimab was a fully human IgG2 agonistic monoclonal antibody targeting the costimulatory receptor OX40 (CD134). Peripheral TCRbeta sequencing was intended to test whether TCR sequence diversity was altered and clonal T-cell expansion was caused by ivuxolimab. Patients were allowed to have had prior anti-PD-1, anti-PD-L1 or anti-CTLA-4 therapy, and around two fifths of the dose-escalation patients had been treated with checkpoint inhibitors. Of the approximately 50 patients in dose escalation, about 20 had hepatocellular carcinoma, about 15 had melanoma, 9 had renal cell carcinoma and 9 had head and neck cancer. The paper reports the monotherapy dose-escalation portion (N ≈ 50 patients) of the phase I ivuxolimab trial. Partial responses occurred in three dose-escalation patients: two with cutaneous melanoma and one with hepatocellular carcinoma. Intravenous ivuxolimab was administered to patients every 2 weeks at six dose levels: 0.01, 0.1, 0.3, 1.5, 3 and 10 mg/kg. The dose-escalation cohort was roughly 87% male with a mean age of about 60 years, ranging from roughly 23 to 90.

Patients with autoimmune disease history or receiving systemic immunosuppression were excluded from the trial. Peripheral blood for TCR sequencing was collected from all dose cohorts at baseline, on cycle 4 day 1, and on cycle 7 day 1. Samples came from an open-label, multicenter, first-in-human phase I dose-escalation trial of ivuxolimab. Adults with locally advanced or metastatic melanoma, renal cell carcinoma, hepatocellular carcinoma or head and neck squamous cell carcinoma were enrolled in the trial. CD4+ and CD8+ T cells were sorted separately from peripheral blood before TCR sequencing. As concerns this clone: What antigen it recognizes has not been identified. Base qualities are not at hand, and no much larger clone is one base apart.

Per the germline V gene (reference sequence), WNHNN is the CDR1 and SYGVQD is the CDR2. The CDR3 spans 12 residues, from the cysteine through the phenylalanine. Left in the record is the CDR3 DNA by itself, 36 bases read in frame from the first base. V loses 3 bases, J loses 7 bases, and the germline ends lie 4 bases apart. Genomic DNA was isolated from the sorted cells so that the TCRbeta CDR3 region could be sequenced. The immunoSEQ Assay was used to sequence the TCRbeta CDR3 regions. The table was pulled from immuneACCESS by TCRdb, which kept in-frame rearrangements only. Such tables lose some clones; where checked, under half of the loss comes from unresolved V genes, and the rest has no known cause. The table for this sample lists over 25,000 clones; approximately 78% of them were counted only once. In total, the top ten clones hold 20% to 25% of the sample. The research as a whole found: Low levels of normalized T-cell clonal expansion were also seen in some patients who did not respond. Which antigens the clonally expanded peripheral T cells were specific for was not determined. Partial responders in the 0.1-3.0 mg/kg groups had among the lowest normalized peripheral clonal expansion, especially among CD8+ T cells. After ivuxolimab, more expanded clones were found on average in CD8+ T cells than in CD4+ T cells. Clonal expansion of both CD4+ and CD8+ blood T cells was observed from baseline to week 6 at doses 0.1 to 3.0 mg/kg.

The TCR sequence derives from an adult with an advanced solid tumor such as melanoma, head and neck, liver or kidney cancer. Rearrangement joined TRBV10-1 to TRBJ1-6, with the D segment identity uncertain. The source material was CD4+ or CD8+ T cells sorted from blood, sampled in a trial of the OX40 agonist ivuxolimab. Read as DNA, the sequence is TGCGCCAGCAGTGACGGCAATTCACCCCTCCACTTT. Its amino acids are CASSDGNSPLHF.